The T cell receptor beta chain under discussion was sequenced for a study of T cell repertoires in cytomegalovirus infection. On the study more broadly: Public TCR beta signatures indicated both CMV infection and matching HLA type.

TCRdb fed the reads into MiXCR, producing one record per CDR3 protein. The profile shows under 250,000 distinct CDR3 sequences, 9% to 15% of them singletons. Study-level findings and limits: It was HLA-C-restricted CMV-specific TCR beta clonotypes that dominated the response ex vivo. Using cumulative public TCR beta family frequency, the authors identified those who carried CMV together with the relevant HLA.

In this sample, this clonotype turned up many times. Antigen specificity is unknown. V lost 3 bases and J 0 bases, leaving 12 bases between the germline ends. The CDR3 extends over 16 amino acids. The sequenced material came from PBMCs. The receptor was derived from a human donor in good health (CMV status not recorded). Some clones in this sample may be carry-over from other donors' samples. The V and J genes are TRBV12-3 or TRBV12-4 and TRBJ1-3; D unresolved. The CDR3 DNA reads as TGTGCCAGCAGTTTTACGGTGGTCCTCTCTGGAAACACCATATATTTT. Amino acid sequence: CASSFTVVLSGNTIYF.